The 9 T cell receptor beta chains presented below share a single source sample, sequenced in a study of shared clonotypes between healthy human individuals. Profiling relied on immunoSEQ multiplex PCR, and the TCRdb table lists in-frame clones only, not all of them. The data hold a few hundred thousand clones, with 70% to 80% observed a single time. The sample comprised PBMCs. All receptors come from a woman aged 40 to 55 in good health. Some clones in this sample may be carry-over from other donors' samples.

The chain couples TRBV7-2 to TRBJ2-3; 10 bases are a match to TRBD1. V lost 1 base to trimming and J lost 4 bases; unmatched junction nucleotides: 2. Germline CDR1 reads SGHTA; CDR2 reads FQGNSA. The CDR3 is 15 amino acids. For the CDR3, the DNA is TGTGCCAGCAGCTTAGTGGGGACAGGGGCAGATACGCAGTATTTT. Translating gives CASSLVGTGADTQYF.

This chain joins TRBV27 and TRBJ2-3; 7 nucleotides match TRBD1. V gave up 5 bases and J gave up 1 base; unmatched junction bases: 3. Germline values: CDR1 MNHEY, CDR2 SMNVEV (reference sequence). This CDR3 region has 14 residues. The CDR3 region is CASSVGQGTDTQYF. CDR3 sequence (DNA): TGTGCCAGCAGTGTCGGACAGGGCACAGATACGCAGTATTTT.

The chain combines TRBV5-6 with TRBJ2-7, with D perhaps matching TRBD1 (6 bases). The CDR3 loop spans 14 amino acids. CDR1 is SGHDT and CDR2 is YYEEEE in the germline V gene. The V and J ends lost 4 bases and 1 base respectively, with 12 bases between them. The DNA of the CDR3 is TGTGCCAGCAGCCTCGAGCAGGGGTCCTACGAGCAGTACTTC. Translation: CASSLEQGSYEQYF.

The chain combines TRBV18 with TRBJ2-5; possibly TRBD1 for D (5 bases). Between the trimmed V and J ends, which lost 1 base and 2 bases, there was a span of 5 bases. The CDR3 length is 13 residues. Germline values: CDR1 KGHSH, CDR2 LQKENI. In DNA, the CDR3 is TGTGCCAGCTCACCACAGGGGCAAGAGACCCAGTACTTC. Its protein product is CASSPQGQETQYF.

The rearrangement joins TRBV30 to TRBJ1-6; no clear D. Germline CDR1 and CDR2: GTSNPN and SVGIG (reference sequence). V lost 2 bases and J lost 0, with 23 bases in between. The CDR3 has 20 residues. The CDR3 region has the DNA TGTGCCTGGAGTTCCGCTGACCCTTCATCCCCGAGCTCCTATAATTCACCCCTCCACTTT. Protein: CAWSSADPSSPSSYNSPLHF.

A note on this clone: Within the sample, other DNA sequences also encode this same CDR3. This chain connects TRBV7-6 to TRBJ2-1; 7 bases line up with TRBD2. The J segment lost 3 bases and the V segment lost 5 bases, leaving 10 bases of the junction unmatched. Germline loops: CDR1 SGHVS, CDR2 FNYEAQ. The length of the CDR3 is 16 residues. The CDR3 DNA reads TGTGCCAGCAGCCCTACAGCGGGGTGGGGCTACAATGAGCAGTTCTTC. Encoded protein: CASSPTAGWGYNEQFF.

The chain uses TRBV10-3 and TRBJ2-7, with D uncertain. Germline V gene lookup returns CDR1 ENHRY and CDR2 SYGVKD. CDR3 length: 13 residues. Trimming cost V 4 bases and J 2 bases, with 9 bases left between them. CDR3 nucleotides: TGTGCCATCAGTGTGTTTGGGACCTACGAGCAGTACTTC. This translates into CAISVFGTYEQYF.

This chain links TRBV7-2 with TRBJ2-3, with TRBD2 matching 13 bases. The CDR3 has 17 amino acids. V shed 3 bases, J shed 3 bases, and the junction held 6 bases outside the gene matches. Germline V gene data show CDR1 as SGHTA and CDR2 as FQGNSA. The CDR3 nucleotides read TGTGCCAGCAGCTTTGGGGGACTAGCGGGGCTAACAGATACGCAGTATTTT. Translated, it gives CASSFGGLAGLTDTQYF. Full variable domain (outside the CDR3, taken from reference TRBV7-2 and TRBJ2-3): GAGVSQSPSNKVTEKGKDVELRCDPISGHTALYWYRQSLGQGLEFLIYFQGNSAPDKSGLPSDRFSAERTGGSVSTLTIQRTQQEDSAVYLCASSFGGLAGLTDTQYFGPGTRLTVL.

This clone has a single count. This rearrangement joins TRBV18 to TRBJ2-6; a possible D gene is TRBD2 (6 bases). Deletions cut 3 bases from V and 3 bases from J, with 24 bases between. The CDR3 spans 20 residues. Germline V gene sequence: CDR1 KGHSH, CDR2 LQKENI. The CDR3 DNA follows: TGTGCCAGCTCACCGGGGTCGCGGGATACGGAAACCGGTGGGGCCAACGTCCTGACTTTC. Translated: CASSPGSRDTETGGANVLTF.